This T cell receptor beta chain was observed in a study of chemoradiotherapy in HPV16-positive cancers. Sequencing was performed with immunoSEQ multiplex PCR; in TCRdb, only in-frame clones are kept and a portion is missing. The table lists tens of thousands of clones, roughly 87% of them singletons. This CDR3 has 15 amino acids. Trimming took 2 bases from V and 1 from J, leaving 12 bases between them. Germline V CDR1 and CDR2: SGHRS, YFSETQ. The chain is built from TRBV5-1 and TRBJ1-1; D gene unclear. The clonotype was recovered from a human donor with HPV-associated anogenital cancer. The sequencing used blood, collected from a patient who underwent chemoradiotherapy. The CDR3 DNA reads as TGCGCCAGCAGCTTTCAACTGGCGCCGAACACTGAAGCTTTCTTT. Its protein product is CASSFQLAPNTEAFF.